These T cell receptor beta chains were read from a single sample in a study of pediatric ulcerative colitis. Profiling relied on immunoSEQ multiplex PCR, and the TCRdb table lists in-frame clones only, not all of them. There are about 64,000 clones in the sample; 70% to 80% occur only once, and 4% to 6.5% lies in the top ten. The source material was blood. The receptors shown here come from a boy under 18 with moderate ulcerative colitis. Both conserved end residues are part of each CDR3. Each record gives: J gene, clone size, V gene, D gene, CDR3 DNA, CDR3 protein. The D gene is left open where the match is weak. A row's size may be missing; if present it is once, few, many or a size class.

j_call: TRBJ1-5; clone_size: NA; v_call: TRBV5-6; d_call: NA; cdr3_nt: TGTGCCAGCAGCTTGGCCGGGACACAGCACTATAGCAATCAGCCCCAGCATTTT; cdr3_aa: CASSLAGTQHYSNQPQHF
j_call: TRBJ2-3; clone_size: NA; v_call: TRBV9; d_call: TRBD1; cdr3_nt: TGTGCCAGCAGCTTGGACAGGGGGCGAGGGTTGGGCACAGATACGCAGTATTTT; cdr3_aa: CASSLDRGRGLGTDTQYF
j_call: TRBJ1-2; clone_size: NA; v_call: TRBV25-1; d_call: NA; cdr3_nt: TGTGCCAGCAGTGACCCGGAGAGGGGTGACTATGGCTACACCTTC; cdr3_aa: CASSDPERGDYGYTF
j_call: TRBJ2-7; clone_size: NA; v_call: TRBV9; d_call: NA; cdr3_nt: TGTGCCAGCAGCGGGCCAGGGGATTCCTACGAGCAGTACTTC; cdr3_aa: CASSGPGDSYEQYF
j_call: TRBJ1-5; clone_size: NA; v_call: TRBV2; d_call: NA; cdr3_nt: TGTGCCAGCACGACGGGTAGCAATCAGCCCCAGCATTTT; cdr3_aa: CASTTGSNQPQHF
j_call: TRBJ2-3; clone_size: NA; v_call: TRBV5-4; d_call: TRBD2; cdr3_nt: TGTGCCAGTCGGGGGGACCCTATAATCACAGATACGCAGTATTTT; cdr3_aa: CASRGDPIITDTQYF
j_call: TRBJ2-5; clone_size: NA; v_call: TRBV11-2; d_call: TRBD1; cdr3_nt: TGTGCCAGCAGCGAACTGACAGGGGGTTACGAGACCCAGTACTTC; cdr3_aa: CASSELTGGYETQYF
j_call: TRBJ1-1; clone_size: few; v_call: TRBV18; d_call: NA; cdr3_nt: TGTGCCAGCTCACCACCGGGTGCCATGAACACTGAAGCTTTCTTT; cdr3_aa: CASSPPGAMNTEAFF
j_call: TRBJ1-1; clone_size: NA; v_call: TRBV30; d_call: NA; cdr3_nt: TGTGCCTGGAGTGTAAGCGGGAGAGGGGGGGACACTGAAGCTTTCTTT; cdr3_aa: CAWSVSGRGGDTEAFF
j_call: TRBJ1-1; clone_size: NA; v_call: TRBV13; d_call: NA; cdr3_nt: TGTGCCAGCCGACCGGGACAAGGCGGTTCGGCTTTCTTT; cdr3_aa: CASRPGQGGSAFF
j_call: TRBJ1-1; clone_size: NA; v_call: TRBV6-1; d_call: TRBD1; cdr3_nt: TGTGCCAGCAGCAGACTCGGACAGGGGGCCGCTGAAGCTTTCTTT; cdr3_aa: CASSRLGQGAAEAFF
j_call: TRBJ2-1; clone_size: NA; v_call: TRBV19; d_call: NA; cdr3_nt: TGTGCCAGTACCGAGGGAGGGACGGGGGGCGATGAGCAGTTCTTC; cdr3_aa: CASTEGGTGGDEQFF
j_call: TRBJ1-2; clone_size: NA; v_call: TRBV16; d_call: NA; cdr3_nt: TGTGCCAGCAGCTTAGAGGGGGGCTATGGCTACACCTTC; cdr3_aa: CASSLEGGYGYTF
j_call: TRBJ1-3; clone_size: NA; v_call: TRBV5-8; d_call: NA; cdr3_nt: TGTGCCAGCAGCTTTCGGGACCGCATCTCTGGAAACACCATATATTTT; cdr3_aa: CASSFRDRISGNTIYF
j_call: TRBJ1-2; clone_size: NA; v_call: TRBV29-1; d_call: NA; cdr3_nt: TGCAGCGTTGAAGATCCCGGCCAGTCCGCCCGCGGCTATGGCTACACCTTC; cdr3_aa: CSVEDPGQSARGYGYTF
j_call: TRBJ1-1; clone_size: few; v_call: TRBV5-8; d_call: NA; cdr3_nt: TGTGCCAGCAGCTTGACCGCCACCTACACTGAAGCTTTCTTT; cdr3_aa: CASSLTATYTEAFF
j_call: TRBJ2-1; clone_size: NA; v_call: TRBV14; d_call: TRBD2; cdr3_nt: TGTGCCAGCAGCCAAGGGAGGCTCTTTCTAGCGGGAGACTACAATGAGCAGTTCTTC; cdr3_aa: CASSQGRLFLAGDYNEQFF
j_call: TRBJ1-2; clone_size: NA; v_call: TRBV6-5; d_call: NA; cdr3_nt: TGTGCCAGCAGCCAGGGGACAACCTATGGCTACACCTTC; cdr3_aa: CASSQGTTYGYTF